The 14 T cell receptor beta chains reported below all come from one sample, sequenced in a study of T-cell reconstitution after alpha-beta-depleted transplantation in children. This sample's TCRbeta library carried unique molecular identifier barcodes. TCRdb redid the calling of the PCR reads with MiXCR, one entry per CDR3 protein. The table shows fewer than 750,000 distinct CDR3 sequences, with more than 20% occurring only once. The specimen comprised PBMCs, mostly from graft donor cells, sampled 360 days after TCRalphabeta/CD19-depleted stem cell transplant. These receptors were obtained from a boy under three years old who had a stem cell transplant for acute myeloid leukemia, so the T cells may come from the graft donor.

The V and J genes are TRBV20-1 and TRBJ2-5; D is unclear. CDR3 length: 12 residues. The V gene's germline CDR1 is DFQATT and CDR2 SNEGSKA (reference sequence). The ends were cut back, 6 bases at V and 4 bases at J, with 12 bases in the middle. DNA for the CDR3: TGCAGTGCGGGCCGGGTTAGAGAGACCCAGTACTTC. Encoded protein: CSAGRVRETQYF.

In the case of this clonotype: The junction departs from the called germline gene at one end, perhaps through a read error. V usage is TRBV7-3 and J usage is TRBJ2-7, with 8 bases matching TRBD1. The CDR3 runs to 15 residues. Germline CDR1 and CDR2: SGHTA and FQGTGA. As DNA, the CDR3 is TGTGCCAGCACCTTACTAGGACAGGGACGCTACGAGCAGTACTTC. This codes for CASTLLGQGRYEQYF.

The chain couples TRBV5-1 to TRBJ2-5; D is possibly TRBD1 (5 bases). The CDR3 is 15 residues long. V was trimmed by 4 bases and J by 1 base, leaving 14 bases between them. Germline V CDR1 and CDR2: SGHRS, YFSETQ. CDR3 in amino acids: CASSPTDIPQETQYF. DNA of the CDR3: TGCGCCAGCAGCCCGACGGACATCCCCCAAGAGACCCAGTACTTC.

At least ten counts were recorded for this clonotype. CDR3: CASSFGPPGQRYEQYF. The CDR3 DNA sequence: TGTGCCAGCAGCTTTGGCCCCCCAGGACAGCGATACGAGCAGTACTTC. J is TRBJ2-7 and V is TRBV7-3, with TRBD1 as a possible D gene (6 bases). Per the germline V gene, CDR1 is SGHTA and CDR2 is FQGTGA. Trimming took off 3 bases at V and 4 bases at J, with 19 bases between the two ends. This CDR3 is built from 16 residues. The full variable domain, completed using reference TRBV7-3 and TRBJ2-7, is GAGVSQTPSNKVTEKGKYVELRCDPISGHTALYWYRQSLGQGPEFLIYFQGTGAADDSGLPNDRFFAVRPEGSVSTLKIQRTERGDSAVYLCASSFGPPGQRYEQYFGPGTRLTVT.

V gene TRBV12-3 or TRBV12-4 combines with J gene TRBJ2-4; D remains unclear. CDR3 size: 15 residues. V was shortened by 3 bases and J by 0 bases, with 9 bases between the two germline ends. The CDR3 spells CASSFATLAKNIQYF. CDR3 DNA: TGTGCCAGCAGTTTCGCCACTCTAGCCAAAAACATTCAGTACTTC.

This chain uses TRBV6-1 with TRBJ2-1; 9 bases align to TRBD1. The junction had 9 bases not matched to a gene; V was cut back by 7 bases and J by 8 bases. CDR1 MNHNS and CDR2 SASEGT come from the germline V gene. The CDR3 has 14 residues. The CDR3 loop is CASTGGTGWDEQFF. The CDR3 region has the DNA TGTGCCAGCACAGGGGGGACAGGGTGGGATGAGCAGTTCTTC.

The V gene is TRBV6-5, the J gene TRBJ2-3; TRBD1 might be the D (6 bases). Trimming pared 4 bases from V and 0 bases from J, leaving 11 bases between. The germline V gene encodes CDR1 MNHEY and CDR2 SVGAGI. The CDR3 consists of 15 residues. This CDR3 is CASSSWGPSTDTQYF. The CDR3 DNA reads as TGTGCCAGCAGTTCCTGGGGGCCTAGCACAGATACGCAGTATTTT.

V gene TRBV28 combines with J gene TRBJ2-7; TRBD2 aligns across 8 bases. The CDR3 runs 14 residues. CDR1 is MDHEN and CDR2 is SYDVKM in the germline V gene. V was pared by 8 bases and J by 2 bases, with 8 bases of the junction left unmatched. CDR3 DNA sequence: TGTGCCAGCTCTGACCGGGGGGGCACCTACGAGCAGTACGTC. Residues: CASSDRGGTYEQYV.

This clonotype has only a few counts. The rearrangement uses TRBV10-3 and TRBJ2-5, with D perhaps matching TRBD2 (6 bases). Trimming cost V 2 bases and J 0 bases, with 22 bases left between them. CDR1 and CDR2 (germline): ENHRY, SYGVKD. This CDR3 comprises 19 residues. CDR3 protein: CAISERGGASSWDQETQYF. The CDR3 DNA sequence: TGTGCCATCAGTGAGCGGGGCGGGGCAAGTTCGTGGGACCAAGAGACCCAGTACTTC.

This clonotype was counted at least ten times. This sequence joins TRBV28 and TRBJ1-1; D ambiguous. This CDR3 has 12 residues. Germline CDR1 MDHEN, CDR2 SYDVKM. Trimming shortened V by 3 bases and J by 5 bases, and 7 bases separated the two germline ends. The CDR3 protein is CASSFFGTEAFF. The CDR3 region has the DNA TGTGCCAGCAGTTTCTTTGGAACTGAAGCTTTCTTT.

This clonotype came up many times. V usage is TRBV4-2 and J usage is TRBJ2-1; the match to TRBD2 covers 8 bases. V lost 1 base and J lost 5; bases outside the gene matches: 7. Germline CDR1 LGHNA, CDR2 YNFKEQ. The CDR3 totals 16 residues. Here the CDR3 DNA reads TGTGCCAGCAGCCAAGTGAAACGGGGGGGTAACAATGAGCAGTTCTTC. It codes for CASSQVKRGGNNEQFF.

This clonotype was seen ten or more times. The gene calls are TRBV12-3 or TRBV12-4 and TRBJ2-3; D is perhaps TRBD2 (5 bases). Trimming took 7 bases from V and 2 from J, leaving 10 bases between them. This CDR3 contains 13 residues. The CDR3 region is CASTPTTTDTQYF. CDR3 bases: TGTGCCAGCACCCCGACTACCACAGATACGCAGTATTTT.

For this clonotype: At one boundary the junction diverges from the germline segment, which might be a read error. The chain recombines TRBV11-2 with TRBJ1-1, with 8 bases lining up with TRBD1. In germline, CDR1 is SGHAT, CDR2 FQNNGV. The CDR3 is 14 amino acids. The CDR3 DNA reads as TGTGCCAGCACCGGAAGACAGGGGAACACTGAAGCTGTCTTT. Protein: CASTGRQGNTEAVF.

This clonotype was detected only a few times. The V gene is TRBV29-1, the J gene TRBJ2-1; a weak D match, TRBD1 (5 bases). The V gene lost 7 bases and the J gene lost 0 bases, with 13 bases spanning the gap. CDR3 length equals 14 residues. Germline CDR1 reads SQVTM; CDR2 reads ANQGSEA. The CDR3 region is CSAPGPRSYNEQFF. The CDR3 nucleotides are TGCAGCGCCCCAGGGCCCCGCTCCTACAATGAGCAGTTCTTC.